The rows below give T cell receptor beta chains drawn from one sample of a study of T cell changes during pregnancy in multiple sclerosis. Libraries were prepared by immunoSEQ multiplex PCR; TCRdb keeps only in-frame clonotypes and omits some of them. The sample includes tens of thousands of clones, around 92% of them seen just once. The specimen was CD4+ T cells from peripheral blood mononuclear cells, collected in the second trimester of pregnancy. The receptors derive from a female donor with multiple sclerosis, enrolled in a pregnancy study. CDR3s include the opening cysteine and the closing phenylalanine or tryptophan. The D gene is left open where the match is weak.

CASSIGQGNTEAFF,TGTGCCAGTAGTATAGGACAGGGGAACACTGAAGCTTTCTTT,TRBV19,TRBD1,TRBJ1-1
CASSPFPRAVGYTF,TGTGCCAGCAGTCCCTTTCCCAGGGCGGTTGGCTACACCTTC,TRBV28,-,TRBJ1-2
CASRPQGIGTDTQYF,TGTGCCAGCAGGCCCCAGGGGATAGGCACAGATACGCAGTATTTT,TRBV2,-,TRBJ2-3
CASSGGVGTDTQYF,TGCGCCAGCAGCGGGGGCGTAGGAACAGATACGCAGTATTTT,TRBV5-1,-,TRBJ2-3
CASTPNRNTGELFF,TGTGCCAGCACCCCAAACAGGAACACCGGGGAGCTGTTTTTT,TRBV11-2,-,TRBJ2-2
CAAQRSRVAYEQYF,TGTGCCGCCCAACGAAGCCGGGTTGCCTACGAGCAGTACTTC,TRBV6-5,-,TRBJ2-7
CAISESSGSTDTQYF,TGTGCCATCAGTGAGTCTAGCGGGAGCACAGATACGCAGTATTTT,TRBV10-3,TRBD2,TRBJ2-3
CASSLSGGPETQYF,TGCGCCAGCAGCTTATCGGGGGGGCCAGAGACCCAGTACTTC,TRBV5-1,TRBD2,TRBJ2-5
CASSISRGRGEGADTQYF,TGTGCCAGTAGTATAAGCAGGGGGCGCGGAGAAGGGGCAGATACGCAGTATTTT,TRBV19,TRBD1,TRBJ2-3
CASSARTGWAYEQYF,TGTGCCAGTAGCGCCCGGACAGGGTGGGCCTACGAGCAGTACTTC,TRBV2,TRBD1,TRBJ2-7
CASSPRANRRYEKLFF,TGTGCCAGCTCCCCGCGTGCGAACAGAAGATATGAAAAACTGTTTTTT,TRBV19,-,TRBJ1-4
CASSPGTGGPPLHF,TGTGCCAGCAGCCCCGGGACAGGGGGCCCACCCCTCCACTTT,TRBV2,TRBD1,TRBJ1-6
CASPKRGSDYGYTF,TGTGCCAGCCCCAAGCGGGGGTCGGACTATGGCTACACCTTC,TRBV9,-,TRBJ1-2
CATRASGILSGEQYF,TGTGCCACTCGAGCTAGCGGAATTCTTTCCGGGGAGCAGTACTTC,TRBV25-1,TRBD2,TRBJ2-7
CASSPQGQRLAGANEQFF,TGTGCCAGCAGCCCCCAAGGTCAGAGACTAGCGGGAGCGAATGAGCAGTTCTTC,TRBV4-2,TRBD2,TRBJ2-1
CASSGNPGAYEQYF,TGTGCCAGCAGTGGGAACCCCGGAGCCTACGAGCAGTACTTC,TRBV2,-,TRBJ2-7
CASKKPRGPNTGELFF,TGTGCCAGCAAAAAGCCCAGGGGGCCCAACACCGGGGAGCTGTTTTTT,TRBV28,TRBD1,TRBJ2-2
CASSSRWGLEQYF,TGTGCCAGCAGCTCCCGATGGGGGCTCGAGCAGTACTTC,TRBV11-3,-,TRBJ2-7
CASSLPKGTGKGGYGYTF,TGTGCCAGCAGCTTGCCCAAGGGGACAGGGAAAGGAGGTTATGGCTACACCTTC,TRBV5-6,TRBD1,TRBJ1-2
CASSLTGGNQPQHF,TGTGCCAGCAGCTTAACAGGGGGCAATCAGCCCCAGCATTTT,TRBV7-9,TRBD1,TRBJ1-5
CASSVSQGAGQPQHF,TGTGCCAGCAGTGTCTCCCAGGGGGCCGGACAGCCCCAGCATTTT,TRBV6-1,TRBD1,TRBJ1-5
CASSYPPGNEQYF,TGTGCCAGCAGTTACCCACCGGGTAACGAGCAGTACTTC,TRBV6-5,-,TRBJ2-7